The rows below give T cell receptor beta chains drawn from one sample of a study of T cell repertoires in cytomegalovirus infection. TCRdb re-called the reads through MiXCR, storing one row per CDR3 protein. The sample carries nearly 550,000 distinct CDR3 sequences, about 15% recorded once. Sequencing was performed on CD8+ T cells from PBMCs. Receptors originate from a human donor in good health (CMV status not recorded). Some clones in this sample may be carry-over from other donors' samples. Both conserved end residues are part of each CDR3. The D gene is left open where the match is weak. Size is omitted from some rows. Given values are once, few, many or a class for expanded clones.

D gene: TRBD1
clone size: -
V gene: TRBV20-1
J gene: TRBJ1-2
CDR3 protein: CSARPDRGRHGYTF
CDR3 DNA: TGCAGTGCCAGACCGGACAGGGGAAGACATGGCTACACCTTC

D gene: TRBD1
clone size: -
V gene: TRBV9
J gene: TRBJ2-2
CDR3 protein: CASSVVRDRVDTGELFF
CDR3 DNA: TGTGCCAGCAGCGTGGTCCGGGACAGGGTTGACACCGGGGAGCTGTTTTTT

D gene: -
clone size: few
V gene: TRBV7-9
J gene: TRBJ1-1
CDR3 protein: CASTPFLDTEAFF
CDR3 DNA: TGTGCCAGCACTCCCTTTCTGGACACTGAAGCTTTCTTT

D gene: TRBD1
clone size: -
V gene: TRBV7-3
J gene: TRBJ2-1
CDR3 protein: CASSSTGSGYNEQFF
CDR3 DNA: TGTGCCAGCAGCTCGACAGGGTCAGGCTACAATGAGCAGTTCTTC

D gene: -
clone size: few
V gene: TRBV5-6
J gene: TRBJ1-2
CDR3 protein: CASSPGAPYGYTF
CDR3 DNA: TGTGCCAGCAGCCCAGGGGCCCCCTATGGCTACACCTTC

D gene: -
clone size: few
V gene: TRBV5-4
J gene: TRBJ1-5
CDR3 protein: CASSLPRPGVYQPQHF
CDR3 DNA: TGTGCCAGCAGCCTCCCTAGGCCGGGGGTTTATCAGCCCCAGCATTTT

D gene: -
clone size: few
V gene: TRBV2
J gene: TRBJ1-5
CDR3 protein: CASSPPLEGGQPQHF
CDR3 DNA: TGTGCCAGCAGCCCCCCTCTGGAGGGTGGGCAGCCCCAGCATTTT

D gene: -
clone size: few
V gene: TRBV12-3/TRBV12-4
J gene: TRBJ2-5
CDR3 protein: CASSLALRGGAGETQYF
CDR3 DNA: TGTGCCAGCAGTTTAGCGCTGAGGGGGGGGGCCGGGGAGACCCAGTACTTC

D gene: -
clone size: -
V gene: TRBV12-5
J gene: TRBJ2-1
CDR3 protein: CASGLSTRGSYNEQFF
CDR3 DNA: TGTGCTAGTGGTTTGTCCACCAGGGGAAGCTACAATGAGCAGTTCTTC

D gene: -
clone size: many
V gene: TRBV7-9
J gene: TRBJ2-7
CDR3 protein: CADIKQGYEQYF
CDR3 DNA: TGTGCCGACATCAAACAGGGATACGAGCAGTACTTC

D gene: TRBD1
clone size: once
V gene: TRBV7-4
J gene: TRBJ1-1
CDR3 protein: CASSLAGGVAEAFF
CDR3 DNA: TGTGCCAGCAGCTTGGCAGGGGGCGTCGCTGAAGCTTTCTTT

D gene: -
clone size: few
V gene: TRBV4-2
J gene: TRBJ2-3
CDR3 protein: CASSQVQADRTDTQYF
CDR3 DNA: TGTGCCAGCAGCCAAGTCCAAGCTGACCGCACAGATACGCAGTATTTT

D gene: -
clone size: many
V gene: TRBV7-2
J gene: TRBJ1-2
CDR3 protein: CASSLSSGPNIRPAGAYGYTF
CDR3 DNA: TGTGCCAGCAGCCTATCCAGCGGGCCCAATATCCGCCCCGCAGGGGCGTATGGCTACACCTTC

D gene: -
clone size: -
V gene: TRBV5-4
J gene: TRBJ1-2
CDR3 protein: CASSPDAEGLNYGYTF
CDR3 DNA: TGTGCCAGCAGCCCGGACGCAGAGGGGCTAAACTATGGCTACACCTTC

D gene: -
clone size: -
V gene: TRBV28
J gene: TRBJ2-5
CDR3 protein: CASSLVSALGTQYF
CDR3 DNA: TGTGCCAGCAGTTTGGTTTCAGCCCTTGGGACCCAGTACTTC

D gene: -
clone size: few
V gene: TRBV6-5
J gene: TRBJ1-2
CDR3 protein: CASQKQGRFGAYNGYTF
CDR3 DNA: TGTGCCAGCCAAAAACAGGGCAGATTCGGGGCCTATAATGGCTACACCTTC

D gene: -
clone size: -
V gene: TRBV7-9
J gene: TRBJ2-3
CDR3 protein: CASSPGLTDTQYF
CDR3 DNA: TGTGCCAGCAGCCCGGGACTCACAGATACGCAGTATTTT

D gene: -
clone size: -
V gene: TRBV7-9
J gene: TRBJ2-1
CDR3 protein: CASSLAGRSEGNEQFF
CDR3 DNA: TGTGCCAGCAGCTTAGCTGGTAGAAGTGAGGGTAATGAGCAGTTCTTC

D gene: -
clone size: many
V gene: TRBV7-9
J gene: TRBJ2-5
CDR3 protein: CASSLVGRQETQYF
CDR3 DNA: TGTGCCAGCAGCTTAGTTGGACGCCAAGAGACCCAGTACTTC

D gene: -
clone size: few
V gene: TRBV9
J gene: TRBJ1-2
CDR3 protein: CASSPSGRDYGYTF
CDR3 DNA: TGTGCCAGCAGCCCCTCGGGCCGGGACTATGGCTACACCTTC

D gene: -
clone size: many
V gene: TRBV15
J gene: TRBJ2-5
CDR3 protein: CATSRDGPRQETQYF
CDR3 DNA: TGTGCCACCAGCAGAGATGGGCCCCGCCAAGAGACCCAGTACTTC

D gene: TRBD1
clone size: many
V gene: TRBV7-8
J gene: TRBJ1-2
CDR3 protein: CASSPRFAGQEYGYTF
CDR3 DNA: TGTGCCAGCAGCCCACGATTCGCGGGACAGGAGTATGGCTACACCTTC

D gene: -
clone size: -
V gene: TRBV27
J gene: TRBJ2-2
CDR3 protein: CASSCLLNTGELFF
CDR3 DNA: TGTGCCAGCAGTTGTTTACTGAACACCGGGGAGCTGTTTTTT

D gene: TRBD1
clone size: many
V gene: TRBV11-2
J gene: TRBJ2-7
CDR3 protein: CASSLGSGTESDYEQYF
CDR3 DNA: TGTGCCAGCAGCTTAGGCTCCGGGACAGAGTCTGACTACGAGCAGTACTTC

D gene: -
clone size: few
V gene: TRBV28
J gene: TRBJ1-2
CDR3 protein: CASSPTAGGKRGYTF
CDR3 DNA: TGTGCCAGCAGTCCGACGGCGGGGGGAAAGAGGGGCTACACCTTC

D gene: TRBD1
clone size: many
V gene: TRBV12-5
J gene: TRBJ2-2
CDR3 protein: CASAGQGLAGELFF
CDR3 DNA: TGTGCTAGTGCGGGACAGGGGCTCGCCGGGGAGCTGTTTTTT

D gene: TRBD1
clone size: many
V gene: TRBV6-6
J gene: TRBJ2-7
CDR3 protein: CASSADRGISEQYF
CDR3 DNA: TGTGCCAGCAGTGCCGACAGGGGAATTAGTGAGCAGTACTTC

D gene: TRBD1
clone size: few
V gene: TRBV28
J gene: TRBJ2-7
CDR3 protein: CASLGQDAYEQYF
CDR3 DNA: TGTGCCAGTCTCGGACAGGATGCCTACGAGCAGTACTTC